This T cell receptor (beta chain) originates from a study of regulatory T cells in long-lasting Graves disease (dated by TCRdb to 2020 to 2023). As for the study more broadly: Persistent Graves' disease was defined as persistently positive TSH receptor autoantibodies together with antithyroid drug treatment for over 5 years. The study was conducted in China and was registered as a clinical trial. Persistent Graves' disease patients in the clinical cohort had taken antithyroid drugs for roughly ten years on average. Patients with persistent Graves' disease were compared with patients with newly diagnosed Graves' disease using TCR sequencing and RNA sequencing of peripheral blood. A total of roughly 35 samples underwent TCR sequencing, from roughly 13 patients with persistent Graves' disease and approximately 20 patients with newly diagnosed Graves' disease.

The sample's time point label is to be understood as: persistent/refractory GD, antithyroid drugs over 5 years with positive TRAb. For both TCR sequencing and RNA sequencing, RNA was extracted from PBMCs in TRIzol. Graves' disease was diagnosed according to American Thyroid Association guidelines. Patients were recruited from an endocrinology department in Xi'an, China. From each patient, approximately 9.9 milliliters of peripheral blood was collected into an EDTA anticoagulant tube. Ficoll Paque Plus density gradient separation was used to isolate PBMCs, and no further T cell sorting was performed. An Agilent 2100 Bioanalyzer and agarose gel were used to assess RNA quality, and a NanoDrop 2000 was used to measure RNA concentration. General conclusions and limits of the study: Sequencing and analysis were limited to the TCR beta chain. The authors acknowledged the small sample size as a limitation that may reduce accuracy. Lower TCR Shannon entropy and fewer highly expanded clones were observed in persistent Graves' disease patients than in newly diagnosed patients, which suggested clonal expansion. The study examined only peripheral blood because the primary lesion, thyroid tissue, could not be accessed. Preferential use of TRBV28, TRBJ1-2 and TRBJ2-5 was observed in persistent disease, whereas TRBV20-1 and TRBJ2-1 were favored in newly diagnosed disease. More public clonotypes were shared among persistent patients (under 3,000) than among newly diagnosed patients (over 900).

This clonotype was detected many times. Its antigen is not yet known. Per-base qualities were not stored, and no clone one base away is much larger. The protocol used for the library was multiplex PCR. The data were produced on an Illumina HiSeq 4000. CDR3 regions were amplified by Arm-PCR with iRepertoire HTBI primers to construct TCR beta libraries. Before sequencing, the PCR products went through gel purification. The source study handled its data this way. A total of some 65 TRBV and 14 TRBJ segments were identified across samples and were used for gene usage analysis of CDR3 amino acid clonotypes. Filtered high-quality paired reads were merged into contigs using COPE and FqMerger. BLAST was used to align contigs to IMGT TRBV, TRBD and TRBJ reference genes, and CDR3 was defined according to IMGT. Highly expanded clones were defined as clonotypes with a frequency above 0.1%. Repertoire diversity was measured by Shannon entropy, and V-J evenness by the Gini coefficient. Public clonotypes were defined as clonotypes shared by more than one individual. TCRdb cleaned the public reads at Q25 with fastp, built clones with MiXCR and kept in-frame beta chains. Rows matching on CDR3 protein sequence are summarized as one entry with the most common DNA and genes. It is TCRdb's table, rather than the study itself, that gives the V and J calls and clone size. The sample table shows about 400,000 distinct CDR3 sequences, and more than 20% are seen once. The ten top clones hold more than 20% of the sample.

The cysteine opens and the phenylalanine closes a CDR3 of 13 amino acids. The CDR3 DNA has 39 bases and is translated from base 1. The germline ends are 11 bases apart after V is trimmed by 3 bases and J by 6 bases. CDR1 and CDR2, looked up from the germline V gene, are MNHNS and SASEGT. Recombination connected TRBV6-1 to TRBJ1-1; a confident D gene designation cannot be given. The clonotype was recovered from a female donor with Graves disease. The starting material was peripheral blood mononuclear cells (PBMCs), obtained when the disease was refractory, from a patient treated with antithyroid drugs. The CDR3: CASSDQPGAEAFF. The sequenced DNA: TGTGCCAGCAGTGACCAACCCGGGGCTGAAGCTTTCTTT.